This section outlines one T cell receptor beta chain sequence together with its context. With only one base between it and a far larger clone, this is likely a read error. Building the TCR beta libraries relied on iRepertoire HTBI primers, and CDR3 regions underwent Arm-PCR. TCRdb called the multiplex PCR reads again in MiXCR, with one record for every CDR3 protein. Here the sample spans hundreds of thousands of distinct CDR3 sequences, approximately 12% being singletons. Sample time point: newly diagnosed GD, antithyroid drugs for less than 3 months. Extracted RNA from PBMCs served as the source of the TCR library. Germline lookup yields CDR1 SEHNR and CDR2 FQNEAQ (reference sequence). CDR3 length equals 15 residues. This entry comes from a study of regulatory T cells in long-lasting Graves disease. This same sample was also part of a study on T cells in Graves' hyperthyroidism and ophthalmopathy.

The source is a man between 25 and 39 years old with Graves disease. The V gene is TRBV7-9, the J gene TRBJ2-1, with 7 positions matching TRBD2. Source: peripheral blood mononuclear cells (PBMCs), taken at new diagnosis, from a patient treated with antithyroid drugs. DNA for the CDR3: TGTGCCGGCAGCTTAGATCTAGCGGCCTACAATGAGCAGTTCTTC. Amino acids: CAGSLDLAAYNEQFF.